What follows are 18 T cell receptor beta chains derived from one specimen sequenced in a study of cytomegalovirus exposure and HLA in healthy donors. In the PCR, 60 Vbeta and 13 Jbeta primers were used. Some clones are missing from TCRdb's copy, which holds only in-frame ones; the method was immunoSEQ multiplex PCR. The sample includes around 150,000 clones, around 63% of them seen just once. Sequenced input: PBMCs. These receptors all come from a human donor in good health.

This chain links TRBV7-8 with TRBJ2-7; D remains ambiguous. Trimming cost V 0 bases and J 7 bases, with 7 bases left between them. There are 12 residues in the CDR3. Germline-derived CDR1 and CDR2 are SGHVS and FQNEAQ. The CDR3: CASSLASSEQYF. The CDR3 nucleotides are TGTGCCAGCAGCTTAGCGTCGTCGGAGCAGTACTTC.

DNA of the CDR3: TGTGCCAGCAGCCAAGATCGGGGGGCGGTCTATGGCTACACCTTC. It codes for CASSQDRGAVYGYTF. The rearrangement uses TRBV14 and TRBJ1-2; possible D gene TRBD1, 6 bases. This CDR3 contains 15 residues. V was pared by 0 bases and J by 4 bases, with 12 bases between. Germline V CDR1 and CDR2: SGHDN, FVKESK.

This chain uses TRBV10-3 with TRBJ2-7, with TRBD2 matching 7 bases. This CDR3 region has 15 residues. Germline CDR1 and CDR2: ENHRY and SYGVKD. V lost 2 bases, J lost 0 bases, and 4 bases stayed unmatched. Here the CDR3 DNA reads TGTGCCATCAGTGAGCGAGGGAGGGCCTCCTACGAGCAGTACTTC. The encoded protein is CAISERGRASYEQYF.

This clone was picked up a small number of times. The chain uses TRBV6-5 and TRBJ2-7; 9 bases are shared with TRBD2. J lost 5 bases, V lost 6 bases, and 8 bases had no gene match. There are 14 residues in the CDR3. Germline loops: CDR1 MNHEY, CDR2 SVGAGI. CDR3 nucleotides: TGTGCCAGCAGCCGTAGCGGGAGACGGCACGAGCAGTACTTC. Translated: CASSRSGRRHEQYF.

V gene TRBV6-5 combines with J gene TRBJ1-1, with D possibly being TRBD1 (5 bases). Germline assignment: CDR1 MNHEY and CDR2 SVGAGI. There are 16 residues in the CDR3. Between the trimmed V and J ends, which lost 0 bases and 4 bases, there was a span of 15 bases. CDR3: CASSYSNAGQGTEAFF. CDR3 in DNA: TGTGCCAGCAGTTACTCGAATGCGGGGCAGGGCACTGAAGCTTTCTTT.

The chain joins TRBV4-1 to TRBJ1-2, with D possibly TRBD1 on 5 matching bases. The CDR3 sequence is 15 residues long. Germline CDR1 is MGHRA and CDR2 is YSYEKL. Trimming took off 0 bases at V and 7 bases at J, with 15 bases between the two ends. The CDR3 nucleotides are TGCGCCAGCAGCCAAGATTCTTCAGGGCCTGGTGGCTACACCTTC. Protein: CASSQDSSGPGGYTF.

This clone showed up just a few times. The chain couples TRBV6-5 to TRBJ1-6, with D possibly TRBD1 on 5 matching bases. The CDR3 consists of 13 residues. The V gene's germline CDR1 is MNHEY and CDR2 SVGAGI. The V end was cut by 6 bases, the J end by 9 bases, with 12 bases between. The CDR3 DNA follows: TGTGCCAGCAGGGGGCTACCTGGTTCACCCCTCCACTTT. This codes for CASRGLPGSPLHF.

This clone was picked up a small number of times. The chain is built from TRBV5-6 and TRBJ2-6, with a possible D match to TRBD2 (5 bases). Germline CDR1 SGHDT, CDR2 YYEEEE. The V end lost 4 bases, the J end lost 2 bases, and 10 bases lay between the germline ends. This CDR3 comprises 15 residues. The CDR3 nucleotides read TGTGCCAGCAGCGGCCCCGGGGCTGGGGCCAACGTCCTGACTTTC. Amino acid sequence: CASSGPGAGANVLTF.

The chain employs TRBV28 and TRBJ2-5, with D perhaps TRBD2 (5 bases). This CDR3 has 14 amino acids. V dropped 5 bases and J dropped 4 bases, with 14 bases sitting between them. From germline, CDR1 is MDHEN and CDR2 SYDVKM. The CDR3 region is CASSRGSEGETQYF. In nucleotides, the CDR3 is TGTGCCAGCAGTCGAGGGTCCGAGGGAGAGACCCAGTACTTC. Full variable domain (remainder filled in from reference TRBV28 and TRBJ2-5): DVKVTQSSRYLVKRTGEKVFLECVQDMDHENMFWYRQDPGLGLRLIYFSYDVKMKEKGDIPEGYSVSREKKERFSLILESASTNQTSMYLCASSRGSEGETQYFGPGTRLLVL.

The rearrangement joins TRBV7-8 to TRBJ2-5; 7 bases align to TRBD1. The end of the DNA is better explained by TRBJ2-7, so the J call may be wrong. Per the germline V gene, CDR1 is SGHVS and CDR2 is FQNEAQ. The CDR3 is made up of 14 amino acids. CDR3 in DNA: TGTGCCAGCAGCTTAGCGGGACAGAACTACGAGCAGTACTTC. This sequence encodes CASSLAGQNYEQYF.

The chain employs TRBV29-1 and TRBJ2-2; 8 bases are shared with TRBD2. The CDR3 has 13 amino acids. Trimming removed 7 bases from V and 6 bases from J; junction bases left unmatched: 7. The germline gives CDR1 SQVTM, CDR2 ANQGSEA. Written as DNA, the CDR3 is TGCAGCGCCCTGGGGCGGGAGGCCGGGGAGCTGTTTTTT. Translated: CSALGREAGELFF.

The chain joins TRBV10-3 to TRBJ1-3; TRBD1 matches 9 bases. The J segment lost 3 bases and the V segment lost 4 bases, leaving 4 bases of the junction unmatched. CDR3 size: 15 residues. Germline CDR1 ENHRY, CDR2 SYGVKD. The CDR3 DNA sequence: TGTGCCATCAGTGTTACAGGGGGCCTTGGAAACACCATATATTTT. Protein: CAISVTGGLGNTIYF.

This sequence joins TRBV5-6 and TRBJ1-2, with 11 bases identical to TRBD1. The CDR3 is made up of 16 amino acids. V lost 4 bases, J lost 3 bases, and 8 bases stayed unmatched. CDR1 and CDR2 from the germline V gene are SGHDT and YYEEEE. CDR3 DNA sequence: TGTGCCAGCAGCGGCGCGCGGACAGGGGGCGACTATGGCTACACCTTC. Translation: CASSGARTGGDYGYTF.

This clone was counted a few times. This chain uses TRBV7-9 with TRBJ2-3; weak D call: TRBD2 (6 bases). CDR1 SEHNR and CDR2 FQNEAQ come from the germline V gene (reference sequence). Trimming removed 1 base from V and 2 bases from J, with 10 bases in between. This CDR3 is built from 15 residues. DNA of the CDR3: TGTGCCAGCAGCTTAGGGGGAGGTAACACAGATACGCAGTATTTT. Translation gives CASSLGGGNTDTQYF.

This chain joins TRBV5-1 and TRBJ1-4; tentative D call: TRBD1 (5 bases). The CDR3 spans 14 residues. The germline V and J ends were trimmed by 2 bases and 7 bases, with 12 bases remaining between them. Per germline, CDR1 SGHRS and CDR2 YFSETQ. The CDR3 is CASSFGQGFEKLFF. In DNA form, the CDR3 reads TGCGCCAGCAGCTTCGGGCAGGGTTTTGAAAAACTGTTTTTT.

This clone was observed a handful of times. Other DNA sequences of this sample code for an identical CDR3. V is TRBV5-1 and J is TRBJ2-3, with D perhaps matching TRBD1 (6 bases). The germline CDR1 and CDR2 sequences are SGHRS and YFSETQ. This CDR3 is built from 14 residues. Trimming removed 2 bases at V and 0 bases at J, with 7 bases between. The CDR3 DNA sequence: TGCGCCAGCAGCTTACAGGGTAGCACAGATACGCAGTATTTT. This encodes CASSLQGSTDTQYF.

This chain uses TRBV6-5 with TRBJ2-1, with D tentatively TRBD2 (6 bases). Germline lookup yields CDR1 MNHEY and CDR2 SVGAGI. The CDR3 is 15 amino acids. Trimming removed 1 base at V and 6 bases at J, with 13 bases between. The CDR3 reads CASSYWRDNSNEQFF. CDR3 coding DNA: TGTGCCAGCAGTTACTGGCGGGATAACTCCAATGAGCAGTTCTTC.

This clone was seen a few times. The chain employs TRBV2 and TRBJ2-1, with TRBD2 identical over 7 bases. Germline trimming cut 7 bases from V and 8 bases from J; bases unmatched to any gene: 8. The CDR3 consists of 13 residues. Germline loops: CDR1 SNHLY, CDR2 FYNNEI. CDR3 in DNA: TGTGCCAGCAATTCCGGGAGCGGGGATGAGCAGTTCTTC. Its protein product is CASNSGSGDEQFF.